The clone carrying this TCR beta chain was counted many times. Antigen specificity is unknown. The data derive from a study of identical twins. Study observations and caveats: Conclusions were drawn cross-sectionally by statistical analysis, without following the same donors. There is a chance that invariant MAIT and iNKT cells partially muddied zero-insertion analyses. A lower insertion count was a feature of abundant cord blood beta clonotypes, with no such feature in memory repertoires.

Trimming left V 7 bases short and J 1 base short, with 19 bases between. This CDR3 spans 16 amino acids. CDR1 MNHNS and CDR2 SASEGT come from the germline V gene. TCRdb reprocessed the 5' RACE reads via MiXCR and lists one record per CDR3 protein. Seen here are about 100,000 distinct CDR3 sequences, 5.9% observed once, and the top ten hold less than 15%. Sample: memory T cells sorted from blood. The V call is TRBV6-1, the J call TRBJ2-5; the D is unclear. The receptor comes from a woman between 50 and 59 years old in good health. CDR3 coding DNA: TGTGCCAGCACCCCCCATGGCACAGAGTCCCAAGAGACCCAGTACTTC. Translating gives CASTPHGTESQETQYF.